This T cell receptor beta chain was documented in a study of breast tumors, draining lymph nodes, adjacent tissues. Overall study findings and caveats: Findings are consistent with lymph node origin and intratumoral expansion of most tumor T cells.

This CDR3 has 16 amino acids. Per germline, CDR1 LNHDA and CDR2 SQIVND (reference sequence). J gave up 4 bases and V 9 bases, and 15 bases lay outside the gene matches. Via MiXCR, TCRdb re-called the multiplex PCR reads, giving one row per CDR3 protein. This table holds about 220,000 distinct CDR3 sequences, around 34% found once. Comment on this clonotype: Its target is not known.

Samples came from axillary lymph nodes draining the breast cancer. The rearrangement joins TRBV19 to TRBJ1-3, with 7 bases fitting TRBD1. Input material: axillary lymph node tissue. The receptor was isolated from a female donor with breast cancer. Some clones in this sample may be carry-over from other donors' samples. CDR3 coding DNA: TGTGCCAGCAGACCCCCCCGACAGGGTATGGGAAACACCATATATTTT. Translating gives CASRPPRQGMGNTIYF.